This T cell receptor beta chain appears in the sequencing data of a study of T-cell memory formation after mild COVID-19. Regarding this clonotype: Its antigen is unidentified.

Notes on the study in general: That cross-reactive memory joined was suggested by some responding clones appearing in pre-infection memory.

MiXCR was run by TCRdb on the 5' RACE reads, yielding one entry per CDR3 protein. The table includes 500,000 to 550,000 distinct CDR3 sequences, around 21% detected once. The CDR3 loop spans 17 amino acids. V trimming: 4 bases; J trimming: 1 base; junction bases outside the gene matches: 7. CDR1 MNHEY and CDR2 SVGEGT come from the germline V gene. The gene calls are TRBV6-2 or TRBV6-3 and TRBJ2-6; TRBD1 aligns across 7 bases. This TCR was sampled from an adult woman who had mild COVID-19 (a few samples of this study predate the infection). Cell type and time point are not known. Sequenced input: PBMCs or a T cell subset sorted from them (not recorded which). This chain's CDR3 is CASSSGQFRSGANVLTF. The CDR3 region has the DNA TGTGCCAGCAGTTCGGGACAGTTCAGGTCTGGGGCCAACGTCCTGACTTTC.